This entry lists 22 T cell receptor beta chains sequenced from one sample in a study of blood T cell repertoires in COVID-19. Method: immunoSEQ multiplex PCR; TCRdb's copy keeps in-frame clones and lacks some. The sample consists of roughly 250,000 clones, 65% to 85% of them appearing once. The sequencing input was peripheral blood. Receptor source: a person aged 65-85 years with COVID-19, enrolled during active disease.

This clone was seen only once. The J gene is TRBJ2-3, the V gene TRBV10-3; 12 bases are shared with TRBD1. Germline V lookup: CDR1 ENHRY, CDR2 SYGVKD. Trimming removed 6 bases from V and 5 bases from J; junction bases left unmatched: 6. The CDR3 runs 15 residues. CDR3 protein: CAIRGTGGQGDTQYF. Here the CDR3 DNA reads TGTGCCATCAGGGGGACAGGGGGCCAGGGAGATACGCAGTATTTT.

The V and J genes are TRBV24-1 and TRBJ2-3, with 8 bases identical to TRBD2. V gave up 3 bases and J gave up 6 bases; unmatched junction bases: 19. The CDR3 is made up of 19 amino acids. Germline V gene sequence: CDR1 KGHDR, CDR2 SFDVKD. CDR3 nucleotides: TGTGCCACCAGTGATCCGACTGTCGTTACGGGGGGGCCTTTGGATACGCAGTATTTT. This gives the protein CATSDPTVVTGGPLDTQYF.

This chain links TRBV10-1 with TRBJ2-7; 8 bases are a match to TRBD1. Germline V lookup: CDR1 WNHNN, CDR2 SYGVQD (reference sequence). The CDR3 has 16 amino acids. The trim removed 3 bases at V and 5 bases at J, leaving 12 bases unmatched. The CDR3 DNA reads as TGCGCCAGCAGTGACCTCGGACAGGGAGTTAGTAACGAGCAGTACTTC. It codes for CASSDLGQGVSNEQYF.

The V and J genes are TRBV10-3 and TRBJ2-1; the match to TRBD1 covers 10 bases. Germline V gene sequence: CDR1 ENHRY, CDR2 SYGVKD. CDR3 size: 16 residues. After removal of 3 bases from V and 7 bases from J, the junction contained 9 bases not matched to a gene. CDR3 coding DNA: TGTGCCATCAGTGATATCCCGGGACAGGGGAGTAATGAGCAGTTCTTC. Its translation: CAISDIPGQGSNEQFF.

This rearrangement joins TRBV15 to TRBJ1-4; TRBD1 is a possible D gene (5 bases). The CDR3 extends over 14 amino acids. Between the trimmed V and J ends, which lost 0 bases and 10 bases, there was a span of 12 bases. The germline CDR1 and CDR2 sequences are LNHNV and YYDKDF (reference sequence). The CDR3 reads CATSREIGAPKLFF. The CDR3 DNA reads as TGTGCCACCAGCAGAGAGATAGGGGCCCCAAAACTGTTTTTT.

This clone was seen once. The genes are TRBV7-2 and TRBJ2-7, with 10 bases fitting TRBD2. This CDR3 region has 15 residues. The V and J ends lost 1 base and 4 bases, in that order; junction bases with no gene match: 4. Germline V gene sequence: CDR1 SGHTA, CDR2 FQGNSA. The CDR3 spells CASSLVGTSVYEQYF. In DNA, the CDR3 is TGTGCCAGCAGCTTAGTTGGGACTAGCGTTTACGAGCAGTACTTC.

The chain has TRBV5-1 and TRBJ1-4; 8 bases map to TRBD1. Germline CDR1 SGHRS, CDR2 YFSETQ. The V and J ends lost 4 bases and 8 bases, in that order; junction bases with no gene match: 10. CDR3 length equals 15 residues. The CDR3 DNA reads TGCGCCAGCAGCGACTCGCAGGGGGCGAGGGAAAAACTGTTTTTT. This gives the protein CASSDSQGAREKLFF. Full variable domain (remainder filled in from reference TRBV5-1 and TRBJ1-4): KAGVTQTPRYLIKTRGQQVTLSCSPISGHRSVSWYQQTPGQGLQFLFEYFSETQRNKGNFPGRFSGRQFSNSRSEMNVSTLELGDSALYLCASSDSQGAREKLFFGSGTQLSVL.

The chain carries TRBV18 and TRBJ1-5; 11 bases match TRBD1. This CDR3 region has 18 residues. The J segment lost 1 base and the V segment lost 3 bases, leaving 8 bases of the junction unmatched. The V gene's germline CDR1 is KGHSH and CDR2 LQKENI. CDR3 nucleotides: TGTGCCAGCTCACCCGGGACAGGGGGAGGTAGAAGCAATCAGCCCCAGCATTTT. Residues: CASSPGTGGGRSNQPQHF.

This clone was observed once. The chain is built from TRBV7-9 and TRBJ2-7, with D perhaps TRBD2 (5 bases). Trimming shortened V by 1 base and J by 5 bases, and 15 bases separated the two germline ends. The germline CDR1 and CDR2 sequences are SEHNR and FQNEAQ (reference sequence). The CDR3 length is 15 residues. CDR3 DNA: TGTGCCAGCAGCTTAGAAGCGGAACCCGGACACGAGCAGTACTTC. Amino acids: CASSLEAEPGHEQYF.

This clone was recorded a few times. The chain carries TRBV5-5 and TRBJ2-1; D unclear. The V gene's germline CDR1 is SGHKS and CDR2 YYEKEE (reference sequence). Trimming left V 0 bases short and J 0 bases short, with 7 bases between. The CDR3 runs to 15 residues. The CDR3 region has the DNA TGTGCCAGCAGCTTGGGATCCAGCTCCTACAATGAGCAGTTCTTC. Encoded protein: CASSLGSSSYNEQFF.

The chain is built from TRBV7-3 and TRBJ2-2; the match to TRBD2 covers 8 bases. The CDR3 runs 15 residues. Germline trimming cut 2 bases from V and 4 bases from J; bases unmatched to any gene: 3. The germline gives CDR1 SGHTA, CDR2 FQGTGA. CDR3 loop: CASSLAGGATGELFF. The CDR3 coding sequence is TGTGCCAGCAGCTTAGCGGGAGGTGCCACCGGGGAGCTGTTTTTT.

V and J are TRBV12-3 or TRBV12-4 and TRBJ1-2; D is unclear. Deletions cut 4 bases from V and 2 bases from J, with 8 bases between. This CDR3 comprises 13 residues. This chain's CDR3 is CASSSMANYGYTF. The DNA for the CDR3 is TGTGCCAGCAGTTCAATGGCAAACTATGGCTACACCTTC.

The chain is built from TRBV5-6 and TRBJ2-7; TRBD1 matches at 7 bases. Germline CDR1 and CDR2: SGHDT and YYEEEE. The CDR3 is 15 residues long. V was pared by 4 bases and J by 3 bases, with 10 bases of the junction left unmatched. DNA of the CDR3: TGTGCCAGCAGCCCCCCGGGACAGACGATCTACGAGCAGTACTTC. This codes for CASSPPGQTIYEQYF. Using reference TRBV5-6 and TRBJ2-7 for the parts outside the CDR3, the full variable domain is DAGVTQSPTHLIKTRGQQVTLRCSPKSGHDTVSWYQQALGQGPQFIFQYYEEEERQRGNFPDRFSGHQFPNYSSELNVNALLLGDSALYLCASSPPGQTIYEQYFGPGTRLTVT.

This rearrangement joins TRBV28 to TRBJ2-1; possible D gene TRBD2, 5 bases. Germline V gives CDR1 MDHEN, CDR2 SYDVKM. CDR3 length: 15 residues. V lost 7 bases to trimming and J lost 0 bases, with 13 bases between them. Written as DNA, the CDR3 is TGTGCCAGCACAGGTGTAGCGCGCTCCTACAATGAGCAGTTCTTC. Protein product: CASTGVARSYNEQFF.

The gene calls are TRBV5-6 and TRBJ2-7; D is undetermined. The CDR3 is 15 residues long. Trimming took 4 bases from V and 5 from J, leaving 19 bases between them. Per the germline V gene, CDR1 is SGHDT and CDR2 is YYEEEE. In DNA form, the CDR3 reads TGTGCCAGCAGCCTCCCCCCCGCGTTCCCTGACGAGCAGTACTTC. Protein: CASSLPPAFPDEQYF.

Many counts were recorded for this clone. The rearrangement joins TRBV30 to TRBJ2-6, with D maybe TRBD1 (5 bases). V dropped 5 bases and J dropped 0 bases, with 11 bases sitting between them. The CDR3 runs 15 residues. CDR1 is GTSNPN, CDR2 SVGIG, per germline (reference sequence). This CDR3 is CAWQRGSSGANVLTF. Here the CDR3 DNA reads TGTGCCTGGCAAAGGGGAAGCTCTGGGGCCAACGTCCTGACTTTC.

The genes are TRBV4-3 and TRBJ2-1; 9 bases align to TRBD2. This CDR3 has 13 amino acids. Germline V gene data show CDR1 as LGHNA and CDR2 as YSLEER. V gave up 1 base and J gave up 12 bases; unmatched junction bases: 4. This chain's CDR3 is CASSQVAGARQFF. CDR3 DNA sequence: TGCGCCAGCAGCCAAGTAGCGGGAGCCAGGCAGTTCTTC.

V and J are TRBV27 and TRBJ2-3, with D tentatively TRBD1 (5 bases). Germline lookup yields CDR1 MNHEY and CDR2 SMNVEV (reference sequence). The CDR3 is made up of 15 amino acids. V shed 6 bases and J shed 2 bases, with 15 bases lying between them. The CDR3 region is CASSPTRGHTDTQYF. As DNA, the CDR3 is TGTGCCAGCAGCCCGACAAGGGGCCACACAGATACGCAGTATTTT.

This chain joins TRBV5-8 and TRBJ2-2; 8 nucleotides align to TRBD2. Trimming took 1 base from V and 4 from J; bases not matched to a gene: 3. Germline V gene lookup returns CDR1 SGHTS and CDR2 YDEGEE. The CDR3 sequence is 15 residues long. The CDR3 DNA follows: TGTGCCAGCAGCTTGACCGGGGGGGGCACCGGGGAGCTGTTTTTT. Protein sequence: CASSLTGGGTGELFF.

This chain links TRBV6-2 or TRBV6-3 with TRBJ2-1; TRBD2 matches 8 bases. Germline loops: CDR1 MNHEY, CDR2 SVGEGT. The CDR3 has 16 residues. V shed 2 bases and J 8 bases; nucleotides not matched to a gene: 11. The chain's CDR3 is CASSYGGRRGADEQFF. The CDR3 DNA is TGTGCCAGCAGTTACGGGGGGAGGCGGGGGGCCGATGAGCAGTTCTTC.

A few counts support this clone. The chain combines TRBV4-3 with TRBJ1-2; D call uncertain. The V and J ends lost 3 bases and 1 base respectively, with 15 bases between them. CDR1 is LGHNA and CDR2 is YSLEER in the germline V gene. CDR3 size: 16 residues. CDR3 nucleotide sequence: TGCGCCAGCAGCCAGGCGGGAGCGGCTCTTAACTATGGCTACACCTTC. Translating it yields CASSQAGAALNYGYTF.

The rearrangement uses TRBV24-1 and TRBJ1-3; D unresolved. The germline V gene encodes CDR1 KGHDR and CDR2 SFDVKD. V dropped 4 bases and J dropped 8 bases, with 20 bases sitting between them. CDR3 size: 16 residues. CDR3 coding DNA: TGTGCCACCAGTGACCATAGCGGCCCCGGGCGGGACACCATATATTTT. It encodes CATSDHSGPGRDTIYF.